One and the same sample provided the 23 T cell receptor beta chains below, sequenced in a study of shared clonotypes between healthy human individuals. Sequencing was performed with immunoSEQ multiplex PCR; in TCRdb, only in-frame clones are kept and a portion is missing. The table has roughly 640,000 clones, about 74% seen once. Sequenced: memory CD4+ T cells sorted from blood. Subset specified: CD45RA-negative fraction. These receptors originate from a woman in her twenties or thirties in good health.

The chain joins TRBV6-9 to TRBJ2-6; D remains ambiguous. This CDR3 is built from 18 residues. Germline CDR1 is MNHGY and CDR2 is SVAAGI. Trimming stripped 5 bases from V and 5 bases from J, with 22 bases between. DNA for the CDR3: TGTGCCAGCAGTGACGAGCAGCCACGACAAAGTCGGGCCAACGTCCTGACTTTC. The encoded protein is CASSDEQPRQSRANVLTF.

The rearrangement uses TRBV2 and TRBJ1-1; D gene unclear. The CDR3 spans 13 residues. V gave up 3 bases and J gave up 2 bases, with 7 bases separating them. The V gene's germline CDR1 is SNHLY and CDR2 FYNNEI. The DNA for the CDR3 is TGTGCCAGCAGTGACTTCTTTAACACTGAAGCTTTCTTT. Translated, it gives CASSDFFNTEAFF.

This clone showed up just a few times. The chain recombines TRBV19 with TRBJ2-7; 13 bases agree with TRBD2. Germline loops: CDR1 LNHDA, CDR2 SQIVND (reference sequence). J gave up 4 bases and V 7 bases, and 4 bases lay outside the gene matches. The CDR3 has 14 amino acids. CDR3 amino acids: CASKLAGGPYEQYF. CDR3 sequence (DNA): TGTGCCAGTAAACTAGCGGGAGGGCCTTACGAGCAGTACTTC.

The J gene is TRBJ2-7, the V gene TRBV10-3, with 8 bases fitting TRBD2. In germline, CDR1 is ENHRY, CDR2 SYGVKD. V dropped 4 bases and J dropped 6; count of bases not matched to a gene: 8. This CDR3 comprises 14 residues. CDR3 in DNA: TGTGCCATCAGTGGTGGGTCCCGGGAGGGCGAGCAGTACTTC. Translated: CAISGGSREGEQYF.

The rearrangement links TRBV9 to TRBJ2-7; maybe TRBD1 (5 bases). The CDR3 consists of 15 residues. The germline gives CDR1 SGDLS, CDR2 YYNGEE. V was shortened by 0 bases and J by 2 bases, with 12 bases between the two germline ends. In DNA, the CDR3 is TGTGCCAGCAGCGTAGGGCAGGGTGGAGCCTACGAGCAGTACTTC. Amino acids: CASSVGQGGAYEQYF. The variable domain in full, completed from reference TRBV9 and TRBJ2-7, reads DSGVTQTPKHLITATGQRVTLRCSPRSGDLSVYWYQQSLDQGLQFLIQYYNGEERAKGNILERFSAQQFPDLHSELNLSSLELGDSALYFCASSVGQGGAYEQYFGPGTRLTVT.

The V call is TRBV27, the J call TRBJ2-5, with TRBD1 as a possible D gene (5 bases). The CDR3 covers 14 residues. V was cut by 4 bases and J by 2 bases, with 11 bases left in between. The germline CDR1 and CDR2 sequences are MNHEY and SMNVEV (reference sequence). CDR3 nucleotides: TGTGCCAGCAGTTCGGACACTTTTCAAGAGACCCAGTACTTC. Translating it yields CASSSDTFQETQYF.

The table lists this clone with a count of one. The chain combines TRBV19 with TRBJ1-4; 7 bases line up with TRBD1. This CDR3 is built from 15 residues. The germline CDR1 and CDR2 sequences are LNHDA and SQIVND (reference sequence). Unmatched junction bases numbered 7, after V lost 5 bases and J lost 4 bases. CDR3 DNA: TGTGCCAGTAGTTCCAACAGGGGTGGTAATGAAAAACTGTTTTTT. This codes for CASSSNRGGNEKLFF.

This rearrangement joins TRBV21-1 to TRBJ2-6; TRBD1 was called by the table and not checked on the DNA. TRBV21-1 is noted as a pseudogene. This CDR3 has 16 residues. The DNA of the CDR3 is TGTGCCAGCAGCAAAGGGACAGGGGCCGGGGCCAACGTCCTGACTTTC. Its protein is CASSKGTGAGANVLTF.

This rearrangement joins TRBV5-1 to TRBJ2-7; D remains unclear. The CDR3 runs 10 residues. The germline V gene has CDR1 SGHRS and CDR2 YFSETQ. Trimming shortened V by 2 bases and J by 4 bases, and 1 base separated the two germline ends. The CDR3 sequence: CASSFYEQYF. DNA for the CDR3: TGCGCCAGCAGCTTTTACGAGCAGTACTTC.

The chain carries TRBV15 and TRBJ1-1; D is perhaps TRBD1 (6 bases). V was clipped by 3 bases and J by 11 bases, with 16 bases between them. Germline V gene sequence: CDR1 LNHNV, CDR2 YYDKDF (reference sequence). CDR3 length: 13 amino acids. The CDR3 sequence is CATSRPTTGKAFF. CDR3 sequence (DNA): TGTGCCACCAGCAGGCCAACCACAGGGAAGGCTTTCTTT.

The CDR3, as DNA: TGTGCCAGCAGCCCCAGCTATAGCAATCAGCCCCAGCATTTT. It translates to CASSPSYSNQPQHF. This chain connects TRBV2 to TRBJ1-5, with D unclear. There are 14 residues in the CDR3. CDR1 and CDR2 from the germline V gene are SNHLY and FYNNEI. Trimming stripped 6 bases from V and 0 bases from J, with 9 bases between.

This sequence joins TRBV18 and TRBJ2-5; 8 positions agree with TRBD2. Germline trimming cut 4 bases from V and 5 bases from J; bases unmatched to any gene: 9. The CDR3 runs 15 residues. The germline CDR1 and CDR2 sequences are KGHSH and LQKENI. In DNA, the CDR3 is TGTGCCAGCTCACAACAGCTTGGACTAGCTGAGACCCAGTACTTC. Its translation is CASSQQLGLAETQYF.

This clone was seen only once. The gene calls are TRBV6-5 and TRBJ2-4, with D uncertain. CDR3 length: 16 amino acids. CDR1 MNHEY and CDR2 SVGAGI come from the germline V gene. V lost 0 bases to trimming and J lost 3 bases, with 12 bases between them. The CDR3, as DNA: TGTGCCAGCAGTTACTCGATAGTGGCTGGCAAAAACATTCAGTACTTC. Translation gives CASSYSIVAGKNIQYF.

The sample holds one count of this clone. The chain joins TRBV28 to TRBJ2-2; TRBD2 might be the D (6 bases). CDR1 and CDR2 from the germline V gene are MDHEN and SYDVKM. The CDR3 loop spans 16 amino acids. The V end lost 9 bases, the J end lost 4 bases, and 21 bases lay between the germline ends. The CDR3 loop reads CASSVVDSGVTGELFF. CDR3 DNA sequence: TGTGCCAGTTCAGTGGTAGATAGCGGAGTCACCGGGGAGCTGTTTTTT.

The table lists this clone with a few counts. V gene TRBV28 combines with J gene TRBJ2-1, with 10 bases identical to TRBD2. The CDR3 consists of 16 residues. Germline V gives CDR1 MDHEN, CDR2 SYDVKM. V lost 1 base and J lost 4; bases outside the gene matches: 4. The CDR3 is CASSLLRAGGYNEQFF. The CDR3, as DNA: TGTGCCAGCAGTTTATTGAGAGCGGGAGGGTACAATGAGCAGTTCTTC.

The chain uses TRBV7-7 and TRBJ1-3; 8 nucleotides match TRBD1. In germline, CDR1 is SSHAT, CDR2 FNYEAQ (reference sequence). V gave up 1 base and J gave up 2 bases; unmatched junction bases: 10. This CDR3 spans 18 amino acids. CDR3 nucleotide sequence: TGTGCCAGCAGCTTAGGGCAGGGCAGGGGGCAAGCTGGAAACACCATATATTTT. Its translation is CASSLGQGRGQAGNTIYF.

This clone was recorded a few times. Additional DNA sequences in this sample encode the identical CDR3. The V gene is TRBV5-6, the J gene TRBJ1-2, with TRBD1 matching over 9 bases. Germline-derived CDR1 and CDR2 are SGHDT and YYEEEE. Trimming at V came to 1 base and at J to 6 bases, leaving 1 base not matched to a gene. This CDR3 contains 13 residues. In nucleotides, the CDR3 is TGTGCCAGCAGCTTGAGGGACAGGGATGGCTACACCTTC. This gives the protein CASSLRDRDGYTF.

The chain employs TRBV18 and TRBJ2-6; possibly TRBD1 or TRBD2 for D (5 bases each). Germline CDR1 KGHSH, CDR2 LQKENI. CDR3 length: 15 residues. Trimming removed 6 bases at V and 2 bases at J, with 11 bases between. For the CDR3, the DNA is TGTGCCAGCTCGTCGCAGGGAGCTGGGGCCAACGTCCTGACTTTC. Its translation is CASSSQGAGANVLTF. The full variable domain, rest sourced from reference TRBV18 and TRBJ2-6, is NAGVMQNPRHLVRRRGQEARLRCSPMKGHSHVYWYRQLPEEGLKFMVYLQKENIIDESGMPKERFSAEFPKEGPSILRIQQVVRGDSAAYFCASSSQGAGANVLTFGAGSRLTVL.

The rearrangement joins TRBV15 to TRBJ2-3; 7 bases match TRBD1. The CDR3 length is 13 residues. V dropped 1 base and J dropped 8; count of bases not matched to a gene: 3. In germline, CDR1 is LNHNV, CDR2 YYDKDF (reference sequence). CDR3 amino acids: CATSRGQGRTQYF. The CDR3 DNA reads as TGTGCCACCAGCAGAGGACAGGGACGTACGCAGTATTTT.

This clone was counted many times. V usage is TRBV4-2 and J usage is TRBJ2-5; 12 bases match TRBD1. The CDR3 extends over 15 amino acids. Germline lookup yields CDR1 LGHNA and CDR2 YNFKEQ. Germline trimming cut 1 base from V and 5 bases from J; bases unmatched to any gene: 2. CDR3 sequence (DNA): TGTGCCAGCAGCCAAGGGGGGACAGGGGGCGAGACCCAGTACTTC. Amino acid sequence: CASSQGGTGGETQYF.

This clone has just one count. This rearrangement joins TRBV7-3 to TRBJ1-1; no clear D gene. Germline V gene lookup returns CDR1 SGHTA and CDR2 FQGTGA. CDR3 length: 13 amino acids. V was shortened by 4 bases and J by 1 base, with 7 bases between the two germline ends. CDR3 DNA sequence: TGTGCCAGCAGCTGGCAGGCGAACACTGAAGCTTTCTTT. This gives the protein CASSWQANTEAFF.

The chain employs TRBV28 and TRBJ2-7; possibly TRBD1 for D (8 bases). V dropped 10 bases and J dropped 5 bases, with 21 bases sitting between them. This CDR3 has 14 residues. Germline V lookup: CDR1 MDHEN, CDR2 SYDVKM. The CDR3 DNA reads as TGTGCCACCAGCGGGACAGGCGTACCGAACGAGCAGTACTTC. It codes for CATSGTGVPNEQYF.

The V call is TRBV7-2, the J call TRBJ2-1, with 8 positions matching TRBD2. CDR3 length equals 17 residues. Germline V gene lookup returns CDR1 SGHTA and CDR2 FQGNSA. The J segment lost 1 base and the V segment lost 3 bases, leaving 8 bases of the junction unmatched. The CDR3 reads CASSLSDSGTSYNEQFF. As DNA, the CDR3 is TGTGCCAGCAGCTTGTCGGATAGCGGGACGTCCTACAATGAGCAGTTCTTC.